The 2 T cell receptor beta chains below come from one sample, sequenced in a study of beta chain features in type 1 diabetes. Study-level points and caveats: In every one of the four CD4+ subsets, TCRB CDR3s were moderately but significantly shorter in Type 1 diabetes patients.

The whole isolated RNA underwent reverse transcription, so sequencing captured expressed TCRB transcripts. Assay used: immunoSEQ multiplex PCR; TCRdb lists only in-frame clones, some missing. The sample records a few hundred thousand clones, around an eighth being singletons. Antigens for these TCRs are unknown. Sequences were obtained from naive CD4+ T cells from blood. The receptors here all came from a woman between 18 and 30 years old with type 1 diabetes.

The chain employs TRBV7-2 and TRBJ2-4; 8 bases line up with TRBD1. CDR1 and CDR2 from the germline V gene are SGHTA and FQGNSA. This CDR3 is 14 amino acids long. Trimming cost V 4 bases and J 6 bases; bases outside gene matches: 5. The CDR3 region has the DNA TGTGCCAGCAGCTCCGGACAGGGAAGAAACATTCAGTACTTC. The encoded protein is CASSSGQGRNIQYF.

This clone was detected only a few times. The chain links TRBV12-5 to TRBJ1-1, with unresolved D. The length of the CDR3 is 14 residues. Germline CDR1 LGHNT, CDR2 FRNRAP. V was trimmed by 0 bases and J by 7 bases, leaving 12 bases between them. The CDR3 spells CASGLVQRNGEAFF. For the CDR3, the DNA is TGTGCTAGTGGTTTGGTACAGAGAAACGGTGAAGCTTTCTTT. Full variable domain (outside the CDR3, taken from reference TRBV12-5 and TRBJ1-1): DARVTQTPRHKVTEMGQEVTMRCQPILGHNTVFWYRQTMMQGLELLAYFRNRAPLDDSGMPKDRFSAEMPDATLATLKIQPSEPRDSAVYFCASGLVQRNGEAFFGQGTRLTVV.